This TCR beta chain was obtained from a study of blood T cell repertoires in COVID-19. Clones were sequenced by immunoSEQ multiplex PCR, and TCRdb holds only the in-frame ones, with some missing. The sample records about 360,000 clones, roughly 90% being singletons. Germline CDR1 MNHEY, CDR2 SVGAGI. The CDR3 has 15 residues. V was clipped by 5 bases and J by 2 bases; unmatched bases: 9. Sequences were obtained from peripheral blood. V is TRBV6-5 and J is TRBJ2-7; TRBD1 aligns across 7 bases. The receptor comes from a woman aged 55-69 years with COVID-19, enrolled during active disease. This CDR3 reads CASSLTGTATYEQYF. DNA of the CDR3: TGTGCCAGCAGTCTAACCGGGACAGCTACCTACGAGCAGTACTTC.